Below, 24 T cell receptor beta chains from the same sample are listed, as sequenced in a study of CD8+ T cells in alopecia areata. cDNA reverse transcribed from extracted RNA served as the sequencing template. Assay: immunoSEQ multiplex PCR; the TCRdb copy retains only in-frame clones and omits some. Singletons are absent from the sample, which has 90,000 to 130,000 clones. Sequencing was carried out using lesional skin. These receptors were collected from a C3H/HeJ mouse with alopecia areata. The MHC haplotype of the strain is H2-k.

Many counts were recorded for this clone. Gene names refer to mouse genes. With the read ending 4 residues before the CDR3 end, the germline J gene is used to fill in that end. V usage is TRBV13-3 and J usage is TRBJ2-1; a possible D gene is TRBD1 (5 bases). Trimming pared 6 bases from V and 3 bases from J, leaving 10 bases between. Germline CDR1 is NNHDY and CDR2 is SYVADS. The CDR3 has 13 amino acids. The CDR3 protein is CASTRQIYAEQFF. The CDR3 bases that were read are TGTGCCAGCACCAGACAGATCTATGCT.

Notes on this clone: Gene and germline names: mouse. The read terminates 4 residues ahead of where the CDR3 ends, so the germline J gene completes it. This sequence joins TRBV13-3 and TRBJ2-7; possibly TRBD1 for D (6 bases). CDR3 length: 13 amino acids. Germline CDR1 and CDR2: NNHDY and SYVADS. The sequenced CDR3 bases are TGTGCCAGCAGTCTCCGGGACAATCAT. The encoded protein is CASSLRDNH. The full CDR3 protein is CASSLRDNHEQYF.

This clone came up a few times. The gene names here belong to mouse. The read halts 4 residues ahead of the CDR3 end, with the missing end drawn from the germline J gene. This chain links TRBV13-3 with TRBJ2-7, with TRBD1 as a possible D gene (7 bases). The CDR3 is 15 residues long. Germline lookup yields CDR1 NNHDY and CDR2 SYVADS. V lost 3 bases and J lost 0, with 13 bases in between. The CDR3: CASSGIGGLSYEQYF. The sequenced part of the CDR3 DNA is TGTGCCAGCAGTGGGATAGGGGGCCTCTCCTAT.

This clone was recorded a few times. Gene names follow the mouse nomenclature. The read falls 4 residues short of the CDR3 end, and the missing part is taken from the germline J gene. The chain is built from TRBV13-1 and TRBJ2-5, with 12 nucleotides matching TRBD2. Germline assignment: CDR1 NSHNY and CDR2 SYGAGN. The CDR3 has 14 residues. CDR3 DNA (partial): TGTGCCAGCAGTGTGGGACTGGGGGGAGAC. Translated, it gives CASSVGLGGD. The whole CDR3 region reads CASSVGLGGDTQYF.

Note on this clone: Each gene name is a mouse one. The read stops 4 residues short of the end of the CDR3; the missing end is completed from the germline J gene. The chain has TRBV13-3 and TRBJ2-3; 7 nucleotides agree with TRBD2. The CDR3 runs to 14 residues. The V segment lost 6 bases and the J segment 2 bases; nucleotides outside the gene matches: 6. Germline V gives CDR1 NNHDY, CDR2 SYVADS. The CDR3 bases that were read are TGTGCCAGCATGGATGGGGGGTTTGCAGAA. This gives the protein CASMDGGFAE. The full CDR3 is CASMDGGFAETLYF.

Points on this clone: Mouse gene names apply. The sequence runs out 4 residues before the end of the CDR3; the remainder is reconstructed from the germline J gene. This sequence joins TRBV13-1 and TRBJ2-5, with TRBD1 matching over 8 bases. The CDR3 runs to 13 residues. In germline, CDR1 is NSHNY, CDR2 SYGAGN. The sequenced CDR3 bases are TGTGCCAGCAGAGGACAGGGAAGGGAC. Amino acids: CASRGQGRD. The whole CDR3 region reads CASRGQGRDTQYF.

Concerning this clone: Mouse gene names and germline throughout. The sequenced fragment ends 4 residues before the CDR3 boundary, so the rest is inferred from the germline J gene. The J gene is TRBJ1-2, the V gene TRBV1, with a tentative D call TRBD1 (6 bases). Germline loops: CDR1 NSQYPW, CDR2 LRSPGD (reference sequence). The length of the CDR3 is 13 residues. Partial CDR3 DNA: TGCACCTGCAGTGCTAAGGGGGAGACC. Its protein is CTCSAKGET. The whole CDR3 reads CTCSAKGETDYTF.

Details on this clone: Germline and genes: mouse. The read stops 4 residues short of the end of the CDR3; the missing end is completed from the germline J gene. The chain uses TRBV13-1 and TRBJ2-1; possible D gene TRBD1, 6 bases. Trimming cost V 0 bases and J 1 base, with 11 bases left between them. Germline CDR1 reads NSHNY; CDR2 reads SYGAGN. This CDR3 comprises 16 residues. Partial CDR3 DNA: TGTGCCAGCAGTGATGCCCGCGGGACAAACTATGCT. Translation gives CASSDARGTNYA. The full CDR3 reads CASSDARGTNYAEQFF.

With respect to this clone: All gene names here are mouse names. With the read ending 4 residues before the CDR3 end, the germline J gene is used to fill in that end. J is TRBJ2-1 and V is TRBV19; D may be TRBD2 (5 bases). The length of the CDR3 is 13 residues. The germline V gene encodes CDR1 FNHDT and CDR2 SITEND (reference sequence). CDR3 amino acids: CASSSGMGAEQFF. The sequenced part of the CDR3 DNA is TGTGCCAGCAGTTCCGGGATGGGGGCT. The entire variable domain, with the rest obtained from reference TRBV19 and TRBJ2-1, is as follows: GGIITQTPKFLIGQEGQKLTLKCQQNFNHDTMYWYRQDSGKGLRLIYYSITENDLQKGDLSEGYDASREKKSSFSLTVTSAQKNEMAVFLCASSSGMGAEQFFGPGTRLTVL.

Note on this clone: Genes and germline come from the mouse. The read stops 4 residues short of the end of the CDR3; the missing end is completed from the germline J gene. The chain couples TRBV16 to TRBJ2-7; D possibly corresponds to TRBD2 (6 bases). The V end lost 3 bases, the J end lost 0 bases, and 9 bases lay between the germline ends. From germline, CDR1 is SGHSA and CDR2 FRNQAP. The CDR3 runs to 14 residues. CDR3 DNA, as far as it was read: TGTGCAAGCAGCTTCACTGGGTCCTCCTAT. This translates into CASSFTGSSY. The whole CDR3 region reads CASSFTGSSYEQYF.

This clone has just a few counts. Any gene name here is a mouse gene name. The read stops 4 residues short of the end of the CDR3; the missing end is completed from the germline J gene. The V call is TRBV1, the J call TRBJ2-7; D unclear. Germline loops: CDR1 NSQYPW, CDR2 LRSPGD (reference sequence). This CDR3 spans 12 amino acids. The CDR3 DNA, read in part, is TGCACCTGCAGTGCTACCAGATAT. Translation: CTCSATRY. The CDR3, in full, reads CTCSATRYEQYF.

About this clone itself: Here the gene names and germline are mouse. The read is 4 residues too short to cover the CDR3 end, so that end is filled in from the germline J gene. This chain connects TRBV19 to TRBJ1-2, with D tentatively TRBD1 (6 bases). CDR1 is FNHDT and CDR2 is SITEND in the germline V gene (reference sequence). The CDR3 has 14 residues. V was clipped by 2 bases and J by 3 bases, with 11 bases between them. Partial CDR3 DNA: TGTGCCAGCAGTATGCCAGGGGCGGACTCC. This codes for CASSMPGADS. The whole CDR3 protein is CASSMPGADSDYTF.

As to this clone: Gene names and germline refer to mouse. From the germline J gene comes the end of the CDR3, since the read stops 4 residues before it. The gene calls are TRBV1 and TRBJ2-1, with 8 bases fitting TRBD2. The CDR3 runs to 14 residues. V trimming: 7 bases; J trimming: 4 bases; junction bases outside the gene matches: 6. Germline V lookup: CDR1 NSQYPW, CDR2 LRSPGD (reference sequence). The sequenced CDR3 bases are TGCACCTGCACCCACTGGGGGAGGTATGCT. This encodes CTCTHWGRYA. The CDR3, in full, reads CTCTHWGRYAEQFF.

This clone has just a few counts. The gene names given are mouse names. The read falls 4 residues short of the CDR3 end, and the missing part is taken from the germline J gene. The rearrangement uses TRBV13-3 and TRBJ2-3; 7 bases are a match to TRBD1. From germline, CDR1 is NNHDY and CDR2 SYVADS. V lost 0 bases and J lost 3; bases outside the gene matches: 7. This CDR3 spans 16 amino acids. Incomplete CDR3 DNA: TGTGCCAGCAGTGATGCAAGGACAGGAAGAGCAGAA. This gives the protein CASSDARTGRAE. The complete CDR3 protein is CASSDARTGRAETLYF.

This clone has ten or more counts. Genes here carry mouse names. The CDR3 end falls 4 residues outside the read, so it is completed with the germline J gene. Distinct nucleotide sequences in the sample also encode this CDR3. The rearrangement joins TRBV19 to TRBJ2-5; 8 bases align to TRBD1. V lost 7 bases and J lost 1; bases outside the gene matches: 5. The V gene's germline CDR1 is FNHDT and CDR2 SITEND (reference sequence). There are 14 residues in the CDR3. The chain's CDR3 is CASSKQGDQDTQYF. CDR3 DNA, as far as it was read: TGTGCCAGCTCCAAACAGGGGGACCAAGAC. Full variable domain (remainder filled in from reference TRBV19 and TRBJ2-5): GGIITQTPKFLIGQEGQKLTLKCQQNFNHDTMYWYRQDSGKGLRLIYYSITENDLQKGDLSEGYDASREKKSSFSLTVTSAQKNEMAVFLCASSKQGDQDTQYFGPGTRLLVL.

Note on this clone: The gene symbols are mouse symbols. The sequenced part of the CDR3 DNA is TGTGCCAGCAGTGATGCATGGGGACAAAACACA. Its translation is CASSDAWGQNT. The CDR3 as a whole reads CASSDAWGQNTEVFF. V gene TRBV13-1 combines with J gene TRBJ1-1; D perhaps matches TRBD1 (6 bases). Read data end 4 residues before the CDR3 end; the end is taken from the germline J gene. The germline V gene encodes CDR1 NSHNY and CDR2 SYGAGN. V was clipped by 0 bases and J by 1 base, with 10 bases between them. The CDR3 is made up of 15 amino acids.

This clone has a handful of counts. The genes are named according to mouse. The read comes to an end 4 residues before the CDR3 does, leaving the germline J gene to fill in the end. The gene calls are TRBV13-2 and TRBJ1-1; weak D call: TRBD1 (5 bases). The V gene lost 5 bases and the J gene lost 3 bases, with 8 bases spanning the gap. Germline CDR1 and CDR2: NNHNN and SYGAGS (reference sequence). The CDR3 is 12 residues long. The part of the CDR3 DNA that was read is TGTGCCAGCGGGACAGCAGACACA. This codes for CASGTADT. In full, the CDR3 reads CASGTADTEVFF.

This clone has a handful of counts. All gene names here are mouse names. The CDR3 spells CASSAWGGRNYAEQFF. The CDR3 bases that were read are TGTGCCAGCAGTGCCTGGGGGGGCCGAAACTATGCT. The chain joins TRBV13-3 to TRBJ2-1, with 10 bases lining up with TRBD2. The read halts 4 residues ahead of the CDR3 end, with the missing end drawn from the germline J gene. CDR3 length equals 16 residues. Germline trimming cut 3 bases from V and 1 base from J; bases unmatched to any gene: 4. From germline, CDR1 is NNHDY and CDR2 SYVADS.

In this sample, this clone turned up a few times. Germline and genes: mouse. The read gets to within 4 residues of the CDR3 end, and the germline J gene fills in the rest. This rearrangement joins TRBV1 to TRBJ2-5; 7 nucleotides match TRBD2. The CDR3 runs to 16 residues. In germline, CDR1 is NSQYPW, CDR2 LRSPGD (reference sequence). With V trimmed by 0 bases and J by 2 bases, 5 bases remained unmatched. CDR3 DNA, as far as it was read: TGCACCTGCAGTGCAGAGGGCTGGGGGATCCAAGAC. Its translation: CTCSAEGWGIQD. The whole CDR3 is CTCSAEGWGIQDTQYF.

This clone has just a few counts. Gene names and germline refer to mouse. The read is 4 residues too short to cover the CDR3 end, so that end is filled in from the germline J gene. The chain links TRBV13-3 to TRBJ2-7; 9 nucleotides match TRBD2. This CDR3 has 13 amino acids. CDR1 and CDR2 from the germline V gene are NNHDY and SYVADS. The V segment lost 6 bases and the J segment 3 bases; nucleotides outside the gene matches: 4. Incomplete CDR3 DNA: TGTGCCAGCAAAAAGGACTGGGGCTAT. It encodes CASKKDWGY. From start to end, the CDR3 is CASKKDWGYEQYF.

Details on this clone: The listed genes are named as in mouse. Sequencing ends 4 residues short of the CDR3 end; the germline J gene provides the rest. The chain combines TRBV13-1 with TRBJ2-3; TRBD2 matches 10 bases. V lost 0 bases, J lost 3 bases, and 7 bases stayed unmatched. Germline CDR1 and CDR2: NSHNY and SYGAGN. There are 17 residues in the CDR3. The CDR3 bases that were read are TGTGCCAGCAGTGATGTTCGGGACTGGGGCGCCGCAGAA. Translated: CASSDVRDWGAAE. The full CDR3 protein reads CASSDVRDWGAAETLYF.

This clone was found many times. Mouse gene names and germline throughout. The read ends 4 residues before the CDR3 terminus; that terminus is restored from the germline J gene. The V and J genes are TRBV1 and TRBJ2-1, with 12 bases that match TRBD2. Germline loops: CDR1 NSQYPW, CDR2 LRSPGD (reference sequence). The trim removed 1 base at V and 5 bases at J, leaving 3 bases unmatched. The CDR3 is made up of 16 amino acids. This CDR3 reads CTCSAGDWGANAEQFF. The sequenced part of the CDR3 DNA is TGCACCTGCAGTGCAGGGGACTGGGGGGCCAATGCT.

Details on this clone: Genes and germline are mouse. The CDR3 end lies 4 residues beyond the end of the read and is filled in from the germline J gene. V is TRBV17 and J is TRBJ2-7; a possible D gene is TRBD1 (6 bases). CDR1 MNHDT and CDR2 YYDKIL come from the germline V gene. The CDR3 is 13 amino acids. This chain's CDR3 is CASSRQVPYEQYF. Incomplete CDR3 DNA: TGTGCTAGCAGCAGACAGGTTCCTTAT.

Points on this clone: The DNA translation disagrees with the TCRdb protein at residue 14, so the protein in this description comes from the DNA. The gene symbols are mouse symbols. The read comes to an end 3 residues before the CDR3 does, leaving the germline J gene to fill in the end. The chain carries TRBV19 and TRBJ1-6; TRBD1 might be the D (6 bases). TRBJ1-6 is recorded as an ORF, its role being uncertain. Germline V gene lookup returns CDR1 FNHDT and CDR2 SITEND (reference sequence). V gave up 0 bases and J gave up 5 bases, with 15 bases separating them. This CDR3 spans 17 amino acids. CDR3 bases read: TGTGCCAGCAGTATAGCTTCCGGGACAAAAAATAATTCGCCC. This translates into CASSIASGTKNNSP. The full CDR3 reads CASSIASGTKNNSPLYF.